The rows below give T cell receptor beta chains drawn from one sample of a study of CD8+ T cells in alopecia areata. TCRdb's table, derived via immunoSEQ multiplex PCR, lists solely in-frame clones and lacks some. The sample lists 150,000 to 200,000 clones, around 60% occurring once. The input for sequencing was CD4+ T cells sorted from blood, taken at week 24, from a patient treated with tofacitinib. The receptors originated from a human donor with alopecia areata. Each CDR3 is given with its conserved first and last residue.

CDR3 protein: CASSPSRVIGANVLTF
J gene: TRBJ2-6
V gene: TRBV10-2
CDR3 length: 16

CDR3 protein: CAWIGIRVPRYGYTF
J gene: TRBJ1-2
V gene: TRBV30
CDR3 length: 15

CDR3 protein: CASSQDAAVPSSGANVLTF
J gene: TRBJ2-6
V gene: TRBV4-1
CDR3 length: 19

CDR3 protein: CAWSRRGKNYGYTF
J gene: TRBJ1-2
V gene: TRBV30
CDR3 length: 14

CDR3 protein: CASTTRGGTYEQYF
J gene: TRBJ2-7
V gene: TRBV7-6
CDR3 length: 14

CDR3 protein: CAWSVGRGNEQYF
J gene: TRBJ2-7
V gene: TRBV30
CDR3 length: 13

CDR3 protein: CSPNRPRQVDSPLHF
J gene: TRBJ1-6
V gene: TRBV29-1
CDR3 length: 15

CDR3 protein: CASSGRQGAYNSPLHF
J gene: TRBJ1-6
V gene: TRBV7-2
CDR3 length: 16

CDR3 protein: CASSVEVGFHGYTF
J gene: TRBJ1-2
V gene: TRBV9
CDR3 length: 14

CDR3 protein: CASSQDRANTEAFF
J gene: TRBJ1-1
V gene: TRBV6-6
CDR3 length: 14

CDR3 protein: CASSSRVVNEQFF
J gene: TRBJ2-1
V gene: TRBV5-1
CDR3 length: 13

CDR3 protein: CASSPDRFTYEQYF
J gene: TRBJ2-7
V gene: TRBV7-9
CDR3 length: 14

CDR3 protein: CASSPGGANEQFF
J gene: TRBJ2-1
V gene: TRBV7-9
CDR3 length: 13

CDR3 protein: CSVDRGRGEQYF
J gene: TRBJ2-7
V gene: TRBV29-1
CDR3 length: 12

CDR3 protein: CASSLLGSPLHF
J gene: TRBJ1-6
V gene: TRBV7-8
CDR3 length: 12

CDR3 protein: CASSQSGTQETQYF
J gene: TRBJ2-5
V gene: TRBV4-1
CDR3 length: 14

CDR3 protein: CASSSRPLGLAGSVGELFF
J gene: TRBJ2-2
V gene: TRBV5-1
CDR3 length: 19

CDR3 protein: CAWSGWSPSSGANVLTF
J gene: TRBJ2-6
V gene: TRBV30
CDR3 length: 17

CDR3 protein: CSVEDPGEKLFF
J gene: TRBJ1-4
V gene: TRBV29-1
CDR3 length: 12

CDR3 protein: CASSPGTGLTDTQYF
J gene: TRBJ2-3
V gene: TRBV28
CDR3 length: 15

CDR3 protein: CAWSVTNTNTEAFF
J gene: TRBJ1-1
V gene: TRBV30
CDR3 length: 14

CDR3 protein: CASSLEPTENTQYF
J gene: TRBJ2-3
V gene: TRBV11-3
CDR3 length: 14

CDR3 protein: CSVWGIANTGELFF
J gene: TRBJ2-2
V gene: TRBV29-1
CDR3 length: 14

CDR3 protein: CASSVAVTGELFF
J gene: TRBJ2-2
V gene: TRBV7-8
CDR3 length: 13

CDR3 protein: CASSLTRATSTDTQYF
J gene: TRBJ2-3
V gene: TRBV5-1
CDR3 length: 16

CDR3 protein: CASSDRRAGNTIYF
J gene: TRBJ1-3
V gene: TRBV7-2
CDR3 length: 14

CDR3 protein: CASSEMGNTEAFF
J gene: TRBJ1-1
V gene: TRBV6-1
CDR3 length: 13

CDR3 protein: CAWSPTPTRQPQHF
J gene: TRBJ1-5
V gene: TRBV30
CDR3 length: 14

CDR3 protein: CATSRDPGGGNTIYF
J gene: TRBJ1-3
V gene: TRBV15
CDR3 length: 15

CDR3 protein: CASRSVQYLGYEQYF
J gene: TRBJ2-7
V gene: TRBV6-9
CDR3 length: 15

CDR3 protein: CASSEFGFGGGVQETQYF
J gene: TRBJ2-5
V gene: TRBV2
CDR3 length: 18

CDR3 protein: CASSLASGPDTQYF
J gene: TRBJ2-3
V gene: TRBV5-4
CDR3 length: 14

CDR3 protein: CASSSWDRSYEQYF
J gene: TRBJ2-7
V gene: TRBV5-1
CDR3 length: 14

CDR3 protein: CASSIDPVTPNTEAFF
J gene: TRBJ1-1
V gene: TRBV19
CDR3 length: 16

CDR3 protein: CASSFRGYNSPLHF
J gene: TRBJ1-6
V gene: TRBV7-2
CDR3 length: 14

CDR3 protein: CASSLGGEIYNEQFF
J gene: TRBJ2-1
V gene: TRBV5-1
CDR3 length: 15

CDR3 protein: CASSLRGITEAFF
J gene: TRBJ1-1
V gene: TRBV7-2
CDR3 length: 13

CDR3 protein: CASSQGQGFFGYTF
J gene: TRBJ1-2
V gene: TRBV6-5
CDR3 length: 14

CDR3 protein: CASSPQGVWAKNIQYF
J gene: TRBJ2-4
V gene: TRBV18
CDR3 length: 16

CDR3 protein: CASSNIPDNEQFF
J gene: TRBJ2-1
V gene: TRBV5-4
CDR3 length: 13

CDR3 protein: CASSHVAPLSGANVLTF
J gene: TRBJ2-6
V gene: TRBV27
CDR3 length: 17

CDR3 protein: CSVTTGTTLSYEQYF
J gene: TRBJ2-7
V gene: TRBV29-1
CDR3 length: 15

CDR3 protein: CSEGSGRLFQPQHF
J gene: TRBJ1-5
V gene: TRBV29-1
CDR3 length: 14

CDR3 protein: CASRERLTGELFF
J gene: TRBJ2-2
V gene: TRBV2
CDR3 length: 13

CDR3 protein: CASSLAAGGSETQYF
J gene: TRBJ2-5
V gene: TRBV5-1
CDR3 length: 15

CDR3 protein: CASGLGQPYGYTF
J gene: TRBJ1-2
V gene: TRBV12-5
CDR3 length: 13

CDR3 protein: CASSLVVGGNYEQYF
J gene: TRBJ2-7
V gene: TRBV5-1
CDR3 length: 15

CDR3 protein: CASSERQHNSPLHF
J gene: TRBJ1-6
V gene: TRBV2
CDR3 length: 14

CDR3 protein: CSVEGGTPGGSYGYTF
J gene: TRBJ1-2
V gene: TRBV29-1
CDR3 length: 16

CDR3 protein: CATTASGANVLTF
J gene: TRBJ2-6
V gene: TRBV18
CDR3 length: 13

CDR3 protein: CAWVGLSLTDTQYF
J gene: TRBJ2-3
V gene: TRBV30
CDR3 length: 14

CDR3 protein: CASSQGETQYF
J gene: TRBJ2-5
V gene: TRBV6-5
CDR3 length: 11

CDR3 protein: CASSLKGQGNQPQHF
J gene: TRBJ1-5
V gene: TRBV27
CDR3 length: 15

CDR3 protein: CSVAGPESGYTF
J gene: TRBJ1-2
V gene: TRBV29-1
CDR3 length: 12

CDR3 protein: CASSRDTGELFF
J gene: TRBJ2-2
V gene: TRBV5-1
CDR3 length: 12

CDR3 protein: CASRWDSRANVLTF
J gene: TRBJ2-6
V gene: TRBV27
CDR3 length: 14

CDR3 protein: CASKSGTDPLNTEAFF
J gene: TRBJ1-1
V gene: TRBV5-1
CDR3 length: 16